Sequencing of this T cell receptor (beta chain) was carried out in a study of T cell repertoires in cytomegalovirus infection. TCRdb analysed the reads with MiXCR anew, one entry per CDR3 protein. The sample gives roughly 160,000 distinct CDR3 sequences, roughly 21% of which show up once; roughly 27% is in the top ten. This clonotype was seen a handful of times. Its target is not known. The germline V and J ends were trimmed by 6 bases and 3 bases, with 11 bases remaining between them. The CDR3 extends over 13 amino acids. Germline-derived CDR1 and CDR2 are MNHEY and SVGEGT. The source of this sequence is a human donor in good health (CMV status not recorded). Some clones in this sample may be carry-over from other donors' samples. The source was CD8+ T cells from cultured PBMCs, collected from culture after CMV antigen stimulation. The V call is TRBV6-2 or TRBV6-3, the J call TRBJ1-1, with a tentative D call TRBD1 (6 bases). This CDR3 reads CASSPDRDTEAFF. DNA of the CDR3: TGTGCCAGCAGCCCGGACAGAGACACTGAAGCTTTCTTT.